The entry that follows covers one T cell receptor (beta chain) sequence. The record originates from a study of control samples from healthy donors and cancer patients. Profiled with immunoSEQ multiplex PCR; TCRdb holds only in-frame clones, not every one. The repertoire holds more than 100,000 clones, with 90% as singletons. Trimming stripped 6 bases from V and 1 base from J, with 2 bases between. Germline CDR1 and CDR2: SNHLY and FYNNEI. CDR3 size: 11 residues. Sequenced input: blood. This clonotype originated in a man younger than 35 in good health. The chain is built from TRBV2 and TRBJ2-3; D gene unclear. The CDR3 reads CASSRTDTQYF. The CDR3, as DNA: TGTGCCAGCAGCCGCACAGATACGCAGTATTTT. The full variable domain, rest sourced from reference TRBV2 and TRBJ2-3, is EPEVTQTPSHQVTQMGQEVILRCVPISNHLYFYWYRQILGQKVEFLVSFYNNEISEKSEIFDDQFSVERPDGSNFTLKIRSTKLEDSAMYFCASSRTDTQYFGPGTRLTVL.